The rows below give T cell receptor beta chains drawn from one sample of a study of identical twins. TCRdb analysed the 5' RACE reads with MiXCR anew, one entry per CDR3 protein. This sample yields a few hundred thousand distinct CDR3 sequences, of which approximately 9.6% are seen a single time; roughly 3.2% belongs to the top ten. The same data also contributed to another study, on yellow fever vaccine responses in identical twins.

The sequenced material came from PBMCs. Receptors originate from a woman in her late teens or twenties in good health. The CDR3 runs from the conserved cysteine through the conserved F or W. Each record gives: J gene, V gene, clone size, D gene, CDR3 protein, CDR3 DNA. The D gene is left open where the match is weak. Clone sizes are given selectively: once, few, many, or a class where the clone is expanded.

TRBJ1-2	TRBV7-9	many	NA	CASSLTENYGYTF	TGTGCCAGCAGCTTAACAGAGAACTATGGCTACACCTTC
TRBJ2-5	TRBV7-9	many	NA	CASSFQGPTRETQYF	TGTGCCAGCAGCTTTCAGGGACCGACGAGGGAGACCCAGTACTTC
TRBJ2-2	TRBV3-1	few	NA	CASSHLAEGTGELFF	TGTGCCAGCAGCCATTTGGCAGAAGGTACCGGGGAGCTGTTTTTT
TRBJ2-3	TRBV7-7	many	TRBD2	CASSQGTSEADTQYF	TGTGCTAGCAGCCAGGGGACTAGCGAAGCAGATACGCAGTATTTT
TRBJ2-2	TRBV6-4	many	NA	CASSVTDTGELFF	TGTGCCAGCAGCGTGACGGACACCGGGGAGCTGTTTTTT
TRBJ2-7	TRBV7-2	NA	NA	CASSFAESQGYEQYF	TGTGCCAGCAGCTTCGCGGAGTCCCAGGGCTACGAGCAGTACTTC
TRBJ2-5	TRBV7-9	many	NA	CASSLLDSQETQYF	TGTGCCAGCAGCCTCCTCGACAGCCAAGAGACCCAGTACTTC
TRBJ2-7	TRBV29-1	NA	NA	CSVALGSDEQYF	TGCAGCGTTGCATTGGGATCGGACGAGCAGTACTTC
TRBJ2-3	TRBV28	NA	NA	CASKARGWSDTQYF	TGTGCCAGCAAGGCTAGGGGATGGTCAGATACGCAGTATTTT
TRBJ1-5	TRBV7-2	many	NA	CASSLLARNQPQHF	TGTGCCAGCAGCCTTTTAGCCCGCAATCAGCCCCAGCATTTT
TRBJ2-3	TRBV5-1	many	NA	CASSYEGSDTQYF	TGCGCCAGCAGCTACGAGGGATCAGATACGCAGTATTTT